The T cell receptor (beta chain) under discussion was sequenced for a study of T cells after yellow fever vaccination. As for the study in general: SMART-Seq v4 Ultra Low Input handled preparation of low-cell-number fractions.

Researchers made TCR cDNA using 5'RACE template switching, and this step added a universal primer site and UMIs. TCRdb re-called the 5' RACE reads with MiXCR, one entry per CDR3 protein. The data hold around 100,000 distinct CDR3 sequences, with 8.4% observed a single time. This clonotype was detected many times. This TCR derives from a man aged 30 to 39 who received the YFV17D yellow fever vaccine. The sample in question was CD8+ T cells sorted from PBMCs, obtained 45 days after the yellow fever booster vaccination.

CDR3 DNA sequence: TGTGCCAGCAGTTTTCTTCCCGGGACAGGGGGTTACAATGAGCAGTTCTTC. This gives the protein CASSFLPGTGGYNEQFF. The chain links TRBV27 to TRBJ2-1, with 11 bases lining up with TRBD1. J gave up 4 bases and V 3 bases, and 8 bases lay outside the gene matches. Germline V gives CDR1 MNHEY, CDR2 SMNVEV (reference sequence). This CDR3 is 17 amino acids long.